This TCR beta chain came from a study of preoperative IRX-2 immunotherapy in early breast cancer. The table lists this clone with a count of one. As for treatment: preoperative locoregional IRX-2 cytokine immunotherapy. Patients received preoperative, locoregional IRX-2 cytokine immunotherapy in a phase Ib study. This table comes from immunoSEQ multiplex PCR, and its TCRdb copy is limited to in-frame clones, with some not included. Of roughly 43,000 clones in the sample, 85% to 95% were seen once. Sequencing used tumor tissue, obtained after IRX-2 immunotherapy. This clonotype originated in a human donor with breast cancer.

This CDR3 reads CASSPLRDRGTYEQYF. Written as DNA, the CDR3 is TGTGCCAGCAGCCCACTCCGGGACAGGGGGACCTACGAGCAGTACTTC. The chain joins TRBV28 to TRBJ2-7, with 11 bases lining up with TRBD1. Germline loops: CDR1 MDHEN, CDR2 SYDVKM. The CDR3 contains 16 residues. Unmatched junction bases numbered 9, after V lost 6 bases and J lost 2 bases.